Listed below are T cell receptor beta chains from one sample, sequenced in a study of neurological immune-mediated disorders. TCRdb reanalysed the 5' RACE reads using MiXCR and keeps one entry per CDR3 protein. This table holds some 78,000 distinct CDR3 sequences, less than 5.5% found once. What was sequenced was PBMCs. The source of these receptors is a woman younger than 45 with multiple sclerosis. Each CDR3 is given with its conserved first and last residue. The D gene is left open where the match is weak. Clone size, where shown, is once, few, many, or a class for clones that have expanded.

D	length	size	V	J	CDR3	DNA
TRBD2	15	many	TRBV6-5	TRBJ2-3	CASRLGTSGTDTQYF	TGTGCCAGCAGACTCGGGACTAGCGGCACAGATACGCAGTATTTT
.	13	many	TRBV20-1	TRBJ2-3	CSARRMGQDTQYF	TGCAGTGCTAGACGGATGGGGCAAGATACGCAGTATTTT
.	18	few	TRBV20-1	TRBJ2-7	CSVSKQGRSGLSSYEQYF	TGCAGTGTTAGTAAACAGGGACGGAGCGGCCTAAGCTCCTACGAGCAGTACTTC
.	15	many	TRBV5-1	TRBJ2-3	CASSLELRRLDTQYF	TGCGCCAGCAGCTTGGAACTTCGGAGACTAGATACGCAGTATTTT
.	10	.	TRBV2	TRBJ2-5	CSSSGETQYF	TGTTCCAGCAGTGGAGAGACCCAGTACTTC
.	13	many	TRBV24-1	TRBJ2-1	CATSLPGYNEQFF	TGTGCCACCAGCCTGCCAGGCTACAATGAGCAGTTCTTC
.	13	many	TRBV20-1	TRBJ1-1	CSASLGFTDEAFF	TGCAGTGCTAGCCTTGGGTTCACAGATGAAGCTTTCTTT
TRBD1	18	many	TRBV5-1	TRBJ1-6	CASSLVATGSGGSSPLHF	TGCGCCAGCAGCTTGGTCGCGACAGGGTCTGGGGGGAGTTCACCCCTCCACTTT
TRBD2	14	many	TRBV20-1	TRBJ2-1	CSARLTSGYNEQFF	TGCAGTGCTAGATTGACTAGCGGCTACAATGAGCAGTTCTTC
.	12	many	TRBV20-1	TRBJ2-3	CSARRETDTQYF	TGCAGTGCTAGAAGGGAAACAGATACGCAGTATTTT
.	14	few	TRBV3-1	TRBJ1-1	CASSQVTANTEAFF	TGTGCCAGCAGCCAAGTGACAGCGAACACTGAAGCTTTCTTT
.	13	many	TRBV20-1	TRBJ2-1	CSVTGQTYNEQFF	TGCAGTGTTACAGGTCAGACCTACAATGAGCAGTTCTTC
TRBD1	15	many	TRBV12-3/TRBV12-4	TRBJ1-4	CASTAGQGLREKLFF	TGTGCCAGCACCGCGGGACAGGGGTTAAGGGAAAAACTGTTTTTT
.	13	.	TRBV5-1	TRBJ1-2	CASSLAALGGYTF	TGCGCCAGCAGCTTGGCCGCGTTAGGGGGCTACACCTTC
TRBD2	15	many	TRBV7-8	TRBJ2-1	CASRVFSGRDHEQFF	TGTGCCAGCAGAGTCTTTAGCGGGAGGGACCATGAGCAGTTCTTC
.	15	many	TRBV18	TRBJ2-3	CASSLPRTFTDTQYF	TGTGCCAGCTCATTACCGAGGACATTCACAGATACGCAGTATTTT
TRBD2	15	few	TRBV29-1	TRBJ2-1	CSVSVGGGAYNEQFF	TGCAGCGTGAGTGTCGGCGGGGGGGCCTACAATGAGCAGTTCTTC
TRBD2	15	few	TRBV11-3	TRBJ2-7	CASICLAGVGNEQYF	TGTGCCAGCATCTGTCTAGCGGGAGTGGGAAACGAGCAGTACTTC
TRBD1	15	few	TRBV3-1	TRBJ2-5	CASSQGTGNRETQYF	TGTGCCAGCAGCCAGGGGACAGGGAACAGGGAGACCCAGTACTTC
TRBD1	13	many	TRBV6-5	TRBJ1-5	CASSNRGVGPQHF	TGTGCCAGCAGTAACAGGGGCGTGGGGCCCCAGCATTTT
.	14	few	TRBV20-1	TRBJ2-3	CSARDLWVTDTQYF	TGCAGTGCTAGAGATCTGTGGGTAACAGATACGCAGTATTTT
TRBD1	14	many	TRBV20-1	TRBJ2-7	CSARGIQGAGEQYF	TGCAGTGCTAGAGGGATACAGGGGGCAGGGGAGCAGTACTTC
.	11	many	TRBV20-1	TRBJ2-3	CSALPQDTQYF	TGCAGTGCTCTGCCGCAAGATACGCAGTATTTT
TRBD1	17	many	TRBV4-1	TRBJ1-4	CASKQGAGIATNEKLFF	TGCGCCAGCAAACAGGGGGCGGGTATTGCAACTAATGAAAAACTGTTTTTT
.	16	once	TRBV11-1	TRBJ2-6	CASSPLHYSGANVLTF	TGTGCCAGCAGCCCTCTCCACTACTCTGGGGCCAACGTCCTGACTTTC
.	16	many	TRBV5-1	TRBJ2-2	CASSLNGVANTGELFF	TGCGCCAGCAGCTTAAATGGAGTCGCGAACACCGGGGAGCTGTTTTTT